The 32 T cell receptor beta chains in this list originate from one sample, sequenced in a study of T cell repertoires in cytomegalovirus infection. Which antigens these TCRs recognize remains unknown. TCRdb itself ran the reads through MiXCR, one entry per CDR3 protein. The sample carries over 100,000 distinct CDR3 sequences, around 28% recorded once. Sequences were derived from CD8+ T cells from cultured PBMCs, sampled from culture after CMV antigen stimulation. The receptors were gathered from a human donor in good health (CMV status not recorded). Some clones in this sample may be carry-over from other donors' samples.

In this sample, this clonotype turned up a few times. The chain carries TRBV27 and TRBJ1-2, with D possibly matching TRBD1 (5 bases). CDR1 is MNHEY, CDR2 SMNVEV, per germline (reference sequence). This CDR3 has 14 amino acids. The V end lost 2 bases, the J end lost 8 bases, and 15 bases lay between the germline ends. The chain's CDR3 is CASSLRGHEGGYTF. CDR3 DNA: TGTGCCAGCAGTTTAAGGGGCCATGAGGGCGGCTACACCTTC.

The V and J genes are TRBV27 and TRBJ2-7; 8 nucleotides align to TRBD2. CDR3 length equals 16 residues. Trimming cost V 8 bases and J 0 bases; bases outside gene matches: 12. Germline CDR1 and CDR2: MNHEY and SMNVEV (reference sequence). This CDR3 is CASGSGASLGSYEQYF. In DNA, the CDR3 is TGTGCCAGCGGTAGCGGGGCCTCTCTGGGCTCCTACGAGCAGTACTTC.

The chain uses TRBV10-3 and TRBJ2-1; D unclear. The CDR3 consists of 12 residues. Germline V gene lookup returns CDR1 ENHRY and CDR2 SYGVKD. Between the trimmed V and J ends, which lost 2 bases and 7 bases, there was a span of 6 bases. This CDR3 reads CAISEVGNEQFF. The CDR3 DNA reads as TGTGCCATCAGTGAGGTGGGGAATGAGCAGTTCTTC.

This chain uses TRBV9 with TRBJ2-7; D possibly corresponds to TRBD2 (5 bases). Germline V gives CDR1 SGDLS, CDR2 YYNGEE. The CDR3 length is 14 residues. V shed 4 bases and J shed 3 bases, with 14 bases lying between them. DNA for the CDR3: TGTGCCAGCAGCCCAGGTCAGCGGATCTACGAGCAGTACTTC. Its translation: CASSPGQRIYEQYF.

This clonotype showed up many times. The genes are TRBV11-2 and TRBJ2-3; 7 positions match TRBD1. The trim removed 2 bases at V and 5 bases at J, leaving 4 bases unmatched. Germline loops: CDR1 SGHAT, CDR2 FQNNGV. The length of the CDR3 is 14 residues. CDR3 nucleotide sequence: TGTGCCAGCAGCTTACCCACAGGGGTAGATACGCAGTATTTT. Its protein is CASSLPTGVDTQYF.

This chain links TRBV5-6 with TRBJ1-2; D is possibly TRBD1 (6 bases). CDR1 and CDR2 (germline): SGHDT, YYEEEE. V lost 0 bases and J lost 3, with 12 bases in between. This CDR3 region has 15 residues. Here the CDR3 DNA reads TGTGCCAGCAGCTTGGGGGGCGACAGGTACTATGGCTACACCTTC. It encodes CASSLGGDRYYGYTF.

As concerns this clonotype: A much larger clone differs from this one at a single base, so this may be a read error. This sequence joins TRBV7-2 and TRBJ1-2; the D is unclear. Deletions cut 1 base from V and 0 bases from J, with 9 bases between. The CDR3 consists of 15 residues. Germline CDR1 reads SGHTA; CDR2 reads FQGNSA. CDR3 nucleotides: TGTGCCAGCAGCTTAGGGAACAAGACTAACTATGGCTACACCTTC. Its translation: CASSLGNKTNYGYTF.

This clonotype was seen more than once but under ten times. J is TRBJ1-1 and V is TRBV19; 10 bases map to TRBD1. Per the germline V gene, CDR1 is LNHDA and CDR2 is SQIVND (reference sequence). The CDR3 is made up of 16 amino acids. V trimming: 2 bases; J trimming: 1 base; junction bases outside the gene matches: 4. The CDR3 coding sequence is TGTGCCAGTAGTATACCGGGACAGGGGAGGAACACTGAAGCTTTCTTT. Amino acid sequence: CASSIPGQGRNTEAFF.

This chain joins TRBV20-1 and TRBJ1-5; the D gene is possibly TRBD1 (5 bases). This CDR3 is built from 16 residues. Germline CDR1 and CDR2: DFQATT and SNEGSKA (reference sequence). The germline V and J ends were trimmed by 0 bases and 0 bases, with 12 bases remaining between them. The CDR3 DNA reads as TGCAGTGCTAGAGAGGGACGGATCAATAGCAATCAGCCCCAGCATTTT. Amino acids: CSAREGRINSNQPQHF.

Only a few counts were recorded for this clonotype. Written as DNA, the CDR3 is TGTGCCAGCAGCTTTTTACAGGGGCACAATGAGCAGTTCTTC. This sequence encodes CASSFLQGHNEQFF. V gene TRBV6-5 combines with J gene TRBJ2-1, with 7 bases that match TRBD1. Trimming cost V 6 bases and J 5 bases; bases outside gene matches: 7. The germline CDR1 and CDR2 sequences are MNHEY and SVGAGI. The CDR3 runs to 14 residues.

The chain joins TRBV7-2 to TRBJ2-7; D is possibly TRBD2 (5 bases). CDR1 is SGHTA and CDR2 is FQGNSA in the germline V gene. This CDR3 contains 14 residues. V lost 3 bases and J lost 6, with 15 bases in between. The CDR3 protein is CASSFKPSLGEQYF. In DNA, the CDR3 is TGTGCCAGCAGCTTTAAGCCTAGCCTGGGCGAGCAGTACTTC.

This clonotype was seen a handful of times. The chain is built from TRBV4-1 and TRBJ1-5, with 9 bases that match TRBD1. Germline CDR1 MGHRA, CDR2 YSYEKL. Trimming cost V 3 bases and J 3 bases; bases outside gene matches: 6. The CDR3 loop spans 16 amino acids. CDR3 in DNA: TGCGCCAGCAGCCACGGGGGACAGGGAGTCAATCAGCCCCAGCATTTT. It specifies CASSHGGQGVNQPQHF.

The CDR3 DNA follows: TGTGCCAGCAGTTGGCAGGGCGACACCGGGGAGCTGTTTTTT. The encoded protein is CASSWQGDTGELFF. The chain couples TRBV6-5 to TRBJ2-2; D may be TRBD1 (5 bases). The CDR3 extends over 14 amino acids. With 4 bases removed from V and 3 bases from J, the gap between germline ends came to 9 bases. Germline V gene data show CDR1 as MNHEY and CDR2 as SVGAGI.

The chain combines TRBV5-4 with TRBJ2-7, with 10 bases aligning to TRBD1. Trimming at V came to 4 bases and at J to 3 bases, leaving 4 bases not matched to a gene. Germline-derived CDR1 and CDR2 are SGHNT and YYREEE (reference sequence). The CDR3 has 14 amino acids. CDR3 residues: CASSGGDRGYEQYF. CDR3 nucleotide sequence: TGTGCCAGCAGCGGGGGGGACAGGGGCTACGAGCAGTACTTC.

The chain couples TRBV5-4 to TRBJ1-2, with D uncertain. Germline V gene data show CDR1 as SGHNT and CDR2 as YYREEE (reference sequence). The CDR3 contains 15 residues. Trimming removed 6 bases at V and 5 bases at J, with 20 bases between. The CDR3 reads CASNIDGLRGYGYTF. CDR3 coding DNA: TGTGCCAGCAACATTGACGGCCTACGAGGGTATGGCTACACCTTC.

The chain joins TRBV2 to TRBJ1-1; D not certain. This CDR3 contains 10 residues. V lost 4 bases, J lost 7 bases, and 4 bases lay in between. CDR1 SNHLY and CDR2 FYNNEI come from the germline V gene. This chain's CDR3 is CASSGVEAFF. CDR3 bases: TGTGCCAGCAGTGGGGTTGAAGCTTTCTTT.

The V call is TRBV7-3, the J call TRBJ1-2; TRBD1 is a possible D gene (5 bases). The CDR3 is 13 amino acids. Looked up from germline, CDR1 is SGHTA and CDR2 is FQGTGA. Trimming removed 5 bases at V and 8 bases at J, with 15 bases between. CDR3 residues: CASSPGRRLGYTF. Written as DNA, the CDR3 is TGTGCCAGCAGCCCAGGGAGGAGACTCGGCTACACCTTC.

The chain carries TRBV6-4 and TRBJ1-5; D remains unclear. CDR3 length: 13 residues. From germline, CDR1 is MRHNA and CDR2 SNTAGT. Trimming left V 3 bases short and J 4 bases short, with 7 bases between. CDR3 DNA: TGTGCCAGCAGTGAAGCCGCTAATCAGCCCCAGCATTTT. It specifies CASSEAANQPQHF.

The V gene is TRBV2, the J gene TRBJ1-2; tentative D call: TRBD1 (5 bases). V was cut by 9 bases and J by 4 bases, with 9 bases left in between. The CDR3 loop spans 11 amino acids. CDR1 and CDR2 from the germline V gene are SNHLY and FYNNEI. The CDR3 bases are TGTGCCAGGAAGACAGTCTATGGCTACACCTTC. This gives the protein CARKTVYGYTF.

Many counts were recorded for this clonotype. The CDR3 DNA reads as TGTGCCAGCAGCTTACTGACAGGGGCTGGAAACACCATATATTTT. It yields the protein CASSLLTGAGNTIYF. J is TRBJ1-3 and V is TRBV7-8; the match to TRBD1 covers 8 bases. The CDR3 is 15 residues long. CDR1 is SGHVS and CDR2 is FQNEAQ in the germline V gene. Trimming took 2 bases from V and 2 from J; bases not matched to a gene: 2.

Many counts were recorded for this clonotype. The rearrangement joins TRBV7-8 to TRBJ1-5; weak D call: TRBD1 (5 bases). V was trimmed by 5 bases and J by 3 bases, leaving 14 bases between them. The CDR3 is made up of 15 amino acids. The V gene's germline CDR1 is SGHVS and CDR2 FQNEAQ. CDR3 sequence (DNA): TGTGCCAGCAGCCCCGGGGGTCAAGTCAATCAGCCCCAGCATTTT. It is translated as CASSPGGQVNQPQHF.

The chain recombines TRBV19 with TRBJ2-1; tentative D call: TRBD1 (6 bases). Per germline, CDR1 LNHDA and CDR2 SQIVND (reference sequence). The CDR3 spans 17 residues. V lost 5 bases, J lost 4 bases, and 21 bases lay in between. The CDR3 DNA is TGTGCCAGTAGTGTTTCTGGGGGACATTATTCTTACAATGAGCAGTTCTTC. This encodes CASSVSGGHYSYNEQFF.

This clonotype came up a few times. V and J are TRBV3-1 and TRBJ1-6, with 7 bases lining up with TRBD1. The CDR3 is 16 amino acids. J was trimmed by 7 bases and V by 6 bases; bases with no gene match: 12. The germline CDR1 and CDR2 sequences are LGHDT and YNNKEL (reference sequence). The DNA for the CDR3 is TGTGCCAGCAGAGGACAGGACCAGATAGAAAATTCACCCCTCCACTTT. This translates into CASRGQDQIENSPLHF.

This clonotype showed up many times. The chain combines TRBV11-2 with TRBJ2-1; D not resolved. Trimming pared 1 base from V and 7 bases from J, leaving 8 bases between. The germline V gene has CDR1 SGHAT and CDR2 FQNNGV. This CDR3 comprises 13 residues. CDR3 sequence: CASSLGDWNEQFF. In DNA form, the CDR3 reads TGTGCCAGCAGCTTAGGAGATTGGAATGAGCAGTTCTTC.

This clonotype was observed at least ten times. The CDR3: CSARDLYQAGGYTF. For the CDR3, the DNA is TGCAGTGCTAGAGATCTTTACCAGGCCGGTGGCTACACCTTC. The chain uses TRBV20-1 and TRBJ1-2; D is unresolved. Germline CDR1 DFQATT, CDR2 SNEGSKA (reference sequence). V was clipped by 0 bases and J by 7 bases, with 15 bases between them. This CDR3 region has 14 residues.

This clonotype appeared many times. The chain links TRBV28 to TRBJ1-5; a possible D gene is TRBD1 (5 bases). The CDR3 runs to 14 residues. Germline CDR1 and CDR2: MDHEN and SYDVKM. The V end was cut by 5 bases, the J end by 3 bases, with 11 bases between. The CDR3 DNA is TGTGCCAGCAGTCCCCAGGGAATCAATCAGCCCCAGCATTTT. Protein: CASSPQGINQPQHF.

The chain employs TRBV6-5 and TRBJ2-2; D remains unclear. Germline V gene sequence: CDR1 MNHEY, CDR2 SVGAGI. V gave up 0 bases and J gave up 6 bases, with 5 bases separating them. The CDR3 has 13 amino acids. For the CDR3, the DNA is TGTGCCAGCAGTTACTCGGGTTCCGGGGAGCTGTTTTTT. Residues: CASSYSGSGELFF.

This clonotype was picked up many times. This rearrangement joins TRBV5-4 to TRBJ2-1, with unresolved D. Trimming left V 0 bases short and J 7 bases short, with 5 bases between. Germline CDR1 SGHNT, CDR2 YYREEE (reference sequence). This CDR3 is built from 12 residues. CDR3 nucleotide sequence: TGTGCCAGCAGCTTGGGTACTAATGAGCAGTTCTTC. Protein sequence: CASSLGTNEQFF.

The sample holds a few counts of this clonotype. Germline is not matched at one junction end, which may reflect a read error. This rearrangement joins TRBV20-1 to TRBJ2-5, with TRBD2 as a possible D gene (5 bases). Germline V gene sequence: CDR1 DFQATT, CDR2 SNEGSKA (reference sequence). This CDR3 comprises 13 residues. CDR3 in DNA: TGCAGTGCCAGAGGGTCTCGGGTGGAGACCCAGTACTTC. Encoded protein: CSARGSRVETQYF.

The rearrangement links TRBV5-4 to TRBJ2-5; D is undetermined. Trimming left V 1 base short and J 5 bases short, with 6 bases between. This CDR3 has 12 residues. Per the germline V gene, CDR1 is SGHNT and CDR2 is YYREEE (reference sequence). The CDR3 here is CASSLTLETQYF. CDR3 DNA: TGTGCCAGCAGCTTGACTTTGGAGACCCAGTACTTC.

In regard to this clonotype: A much larger clone lies one base from this, so it may be a read error. V usage is TRBV10-3 and J usage is TRBJ2-7; a weak D match, TRBD1 (6 bases). CDR3 length equals 11 residues. The V gene's germline CDR1 is ENHRY and CDR2 SYGVKD. V lost 8 bases, J lost 8 bases, and 13 bases lay in between. The CDR3 nucleotides are TGTGCCATCGCAGCAGGGGCCAAGCAGTACTTC. Protein product: CAIAAGAKQYF.

The chain employs TRBV9 and TRBJ1-1; D possibly corresponds to TRBD1 (5 bases). Germline assignment: CDR1 SGDLS and CDR2 YYNGEE. The CDR3 is 15 amino acids. The V end was cut by 3 bases, the J end by 3 bases, with 15 bases between. The CDR3 DNA follows: TGTGCCAGCAGCGAGTACAGGTTGGCGGACACTGAAGCTTTCTTT. Amino acid sequence: CASSEYRLADTEAFF.